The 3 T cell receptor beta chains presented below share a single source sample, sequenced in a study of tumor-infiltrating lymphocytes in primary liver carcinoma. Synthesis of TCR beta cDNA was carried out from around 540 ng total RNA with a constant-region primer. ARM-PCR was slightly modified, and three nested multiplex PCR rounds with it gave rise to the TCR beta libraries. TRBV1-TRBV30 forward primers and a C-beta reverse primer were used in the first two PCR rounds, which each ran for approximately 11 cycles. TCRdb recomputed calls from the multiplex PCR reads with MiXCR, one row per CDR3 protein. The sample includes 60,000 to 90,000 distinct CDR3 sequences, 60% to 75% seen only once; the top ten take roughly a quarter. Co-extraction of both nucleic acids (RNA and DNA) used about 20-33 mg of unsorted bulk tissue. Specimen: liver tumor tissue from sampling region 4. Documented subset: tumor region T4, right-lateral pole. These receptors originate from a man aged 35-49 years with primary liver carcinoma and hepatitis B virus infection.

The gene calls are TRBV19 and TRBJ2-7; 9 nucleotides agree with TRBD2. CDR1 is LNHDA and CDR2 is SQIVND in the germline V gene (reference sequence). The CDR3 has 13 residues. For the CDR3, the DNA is TGTGCTTCGGGAAGCGGGAGGTCCTACGAGCAGTACTTC. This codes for CASGSGRSYEQYF.

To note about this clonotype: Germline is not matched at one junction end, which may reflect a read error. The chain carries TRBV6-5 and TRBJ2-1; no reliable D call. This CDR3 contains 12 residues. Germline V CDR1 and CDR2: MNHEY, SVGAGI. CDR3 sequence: CASSTFNDEQSF. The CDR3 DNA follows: TGTGCCAGTAGCACTTTCAACGATGAGCAGTCCTTC.

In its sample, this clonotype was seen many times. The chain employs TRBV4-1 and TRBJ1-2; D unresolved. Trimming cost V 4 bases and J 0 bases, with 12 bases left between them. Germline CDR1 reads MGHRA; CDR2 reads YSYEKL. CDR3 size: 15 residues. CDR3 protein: CASSPEESANYGYTF. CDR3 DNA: TGCGCCAGCAGCCCCGAAGAGTCAGCTAACTATGGCTACACCTTC.